A selection of T cell receptor beta chains follows, all from one sample in a study of blood T cell repertoires in COVID-19. The protocol was immunoSEQ multiplex PCR, while the TCRdb copy is restricted to in-frame clones and leaves out a portion. This table holds 300,000 to 400,000 clones, around nine tenths found once. What was sequenced was PBMCs or T cells enriched from blood (not recorded which). Receptors were obtained from a woman under 40 with acute COVID-19. Both conserved end residues are part of each CDR3. A D gene is named only where the DNA matches it firmly. Some rows mark clone size as missing; the rest say once, few, many or name a class of expanded clone.

clone_size d_call j_call v_call cdr3_aa cdr3_nt
. . TRBJ1-2 TRBV3-1/TRBV3-2 CASSQRQDSSYGYTF TGTGCCAGCAGCCAACGACAGGACTCCAGCTATGGCTACACCTTC
. . TRBJ2-6 TRBV2 CARKGGAGANVLTF TGTGCCAGAAAGGGCGGGGCTGGGGCCAACGTCCTGACTTTC
. . TRBJ1-5 TRBV5-6 CASSLGAGAYNQPQHF TGTGCCAGCAGCTTGGGCGCAGGGGCATATAATCAGCCCCAGCATTTT
once TRBD1 TRBJ2-1 TRBV19 CASSPSGQRLYNEQFF TGTGCCAGTAGTCCCTCGGGACAGAGACTATACAATGAGCAGTTCTTC
. TRBD1 TRBJ1-2 TRBV7-3 CASSLMGTGNYGYTF TGTGCCAGCAGCTTAATGGGGACAGGGAACTATGGCTACACCTTC
. TRBD1 TRBJ1-2 TRBV7-3 CASSRGTGYGYTF TGTGCCAGCAGCCGAGGGACAGGGTATGGCTACACCTTC
. . TRBJ2-6 TRBV7-9 CASSLAAAGANVLTF TGTGCCAGCAGCTTAGCAGCCGCTGGGGCCAACGTCCTGACTTTC
. . TRBJ2-1 TRBV21-1 CASSKVEDRGRKNGDEQFF TGTGCCAGCAGCAAAGTGGAAGACAGGGGGCGTAAAAATGGCGATGAGCAGTTCTTC
once TRBD1 TRBJ1-6 TRBV2 CASSEDRDYNSPLHF TGTGCCAGCAGTGAGGACAGGGATTATAATTCACCCCTCCACTTT
once TRBD1 TRBJ1-2 TRBV30 CAWSLRTGEGYGYTF TGTGCCTGGAGTCTTCGGACAGGGGAAGGCTATGGCTACACCTTC
once TRBD1 TRBJ2-4 TRBV7-2 CASSKHPRTGIAKNIQYF TGTGCCAGCAGCAAACATCCCAGGACAGGGATAGCCAAAAACATTCAGTACTTC
. . TRBJ2-7 TRBV24-1 CATSDPGLYEQYF TGTGCCACCAGTGATCCGGGACTCTACGAGCAGTACTTC
. . TRBJ2-2 TRBV11-3 CASSPRQEVTGELFF TGTGCCAGCAGCCCCCGACAGGAGGTCACCGGGGAGCTGTTTTTT
. . TRBJ2-3 TRBV2 CASSPDRLSTDTQYF TGTGCCAGCAGTCCAGACAGACTTAGCACAGATACGCAGTATTTT
. TRBD1 TRBJ1-6 TRBV29-1 CSVKQGATLHF TGCAGCGTTAAACAGGGGGCCACCCTCCACTTT
once . TRBJ2-5 TRBV7-9 CASSLGTTQGFGETQYF TGTGCCAGCAGCTTAGGTACAACACAGGGATTTGGGGAGACCCAGTACTTC
. TRBD1 TRBJ2-7 TRBV6-5 CASSYQSETGYEQYF TGTGCCAGCAGTTACCAGAGCGAGACAGGGTACGAGCAGTACTTC
. TRBD1 TRBJ2-4 TRBV7-9 CASVLRQGAGENIQYF TGTGCCAGCGTCTTGAGACAGGGGGCCGGGGAAAACATTCAGTACTTC
. . TRBJ1-5 TRBV19 CATNIGGSNQPQHF TGTGCCACCAACATAGGGGGTAGCAATCAGCCCCAGCATTTT
once TRBD1 TRBJ2-7 TRBV29-1 CSVGPQGASNEQYF TGCAGCGTGGGCCCTCAGGGGGCGTCTAACGAGCAGTACTTC
. . TRBJ1-1 TRBV7-9 CASSLARKDTEAFF TGTGCCAGCAGCTTAGCGCGAAAAGACACTGAAGCTTTCTTT
. . TRBJ2-3 TRBV5-1 CASSGGGAPDTQYF TGCGCCAGCAGCGGTGGGGGGGCTCCAGATACGCAGTATTTT
. TRBD1 TRBJ1-1 TRBV6-5 CASSLGTGMNTEAFF TGTGCCAGCAGCCTTGGGACAGGGATGAACACTGAAGCTTTCTTT
. . TRBJ2-3 TRBV7-3 CASSLMGSGTDTQYF TGTGCCAGCAGCTTAATGGGCTCAGGCACAGATACGCAGTATTTT
. TRBD1 TRBJ1-1 TRBV3-1/TRBV3-2 CASSQYPRGPEAFF TGTGCCAGCAGCCAATACCCCAGGGGGCCGGAGGCTTTCTTT
. TRBD2 TRBJ2-3 TRBV6-5 CASAQTSGGFNTQYF TGTGCCAGCGCCCAGACTAGCGGGGGATTTAATACGCAGTATTTT
. . TRBJ1-1 TRBV9 CASSVGREDTEAFF TGTGCCAGCAGCGTAGGCCGGGAGGACACTGAAGCTTTCTTT
. . TRBJ1-6 TRBV2 CASSERGRAYNSPLHF TGTGCCAGCAGTGAAAGGGGCAGGGCCTATAATTCACCCCTCCACTTT
. TRBD2 TRBJ2-7 TRBV7-3 CASSPTGGDYEQYF TGTGCCAGCAGCCCGACTGGGGGGGACTACGAGCAGTACTTC
. TRBD1 TRBJ2-7 TRBV5-1 CASSLQGPPYEQYF TGCGCCAGCAGCTTACAGGGGCCCCCGTACGAGCAGTACTTC
. TRBD1 TRBJ2-7 TRBV9 CASSVGPGTAYEQYF TGTGCCAGCAGCGTAGGCCCCGGGACAGCCTACGAGCAGTACTTC
. . TRBJ1-5 TRBV5-5 CASSLAPGNNQPQHF TGTGCCAGCAGCTTGGCCCCAGGTAACAATCAGCCCCAGCATTTT
. TRBD1 TRBJ1-2 TRBV27 CASSPGTGSHGYTF TGTGCCAGCAGTCCCGGGACAGGGTCGCATGGCTACACCTTC
. TRBD1 TRBJ1-3 TRBV12-5 CASGPIWDRPSGNTIYF TGTGCTAGTGGTCCCATCTGGGACAGACCGTCTGGAAACACCATATATTTT
. TRBD1 TRBJ2-5 TRBV5-1 CASSYKTGRGETQYF TGCGCCAGCAGCTACAAGACAGGGCGAGGCGAGACCCAGTACTTC
once . TRBJ2-3 TRBV18 CASSPNRDTDTQYF TGTGCCAGCTCACCGAACAGGGACACAGATACGCAGTATTTT
. . TRBJ1-1 TRBV11-2 CASSSGWGQNTEAFF TGTGCCAGCAGCTCGGGGTGGGGGCAGAACACTGAAGCTTTCTTT
. . TRBJ1-1 TRBV27 CASSSPGSGQNTEAFF TGTGCCAGCAGTTCTCCAGGGTCAGGGCAGAACACTGAAGCTTTCTTT
. . TRBJ1-1 TRBV19 CASSIVGPRGTNEAFF TGTGCCAGTAGTATAGTCGGGCCGAGGGGGACTAATGAAGCTTTCTTT
. TRBD1 TRBJ2-3 TRBV30 CAWSAYGSRGGTGGVGGTDTQYF TGTGCCTGGAGCGCCTACGGATCCAGGGGCGGGACAGGGGGCGTGGGGGGCACAGATACGCAGTATTTT
. TRBD2 TRBJ2-1 TRBV9 CASSAASGGSEQFF TGTGCCAGCAGCGCGGCGAGCGGGGGCTCTGAGCAGTTCTTC
. TRBD1 TRBJ1-3 TRBV4-2 CASSPQGASSGNTIYF TGTGCCAGCAGCCCTCAGGGGGCGAGCTCTGGAAACACCATATATTTT
. TRBD1 TRBJ1-2 TRBV9 CASSVEEGQGTYGYTF TGTGCCAGCAGCGTAGAGGAGGGACAGGGGACCTATGGCTACACCTTC
. . TRBJ2-7 TRBV28 CASSLRRFPYEQYF TGTGCCAGCAGTTTACGTCGGTTCCCCTACGAGCAGTACTTC
. . TRBJ1-6 TRBV19 CASSMGGDYSPLHF TGTGCCAGTAGTATGGGCGGGGATTATTCACCCCTCCACTTT
. TRBD2 TRBJ2-1 TRBV7-9 CASSPRTSGNNEQFF TGTGCCAGCAGCCCAAGGACTAGCGGGAACAATGAGCAGTTCTTC
. . TRBJ1-6 TRBV24-1 CATISRGYSPLHF TGTGCCACCATCAGCCGGGGATATTCACCCCTCCACTTT
. TRBD1 TRBJ1-2 TRBV27 CASSPGQGVGYTF TGTGCCAGCAGTCCGGGACAGGGTGTCGGCTACACCTTC
. . TRBJ2-3 TRBV5-1 CASSWEVETDTDTQYF TGCGCCAGCAGCTGGGAGGTGGAGACAGACACAGATACGCAGTATTTT